These 12 T cell receptor beta chains came from one sample sequenced in a study of blood T cell repertoires in COVID-19. TCRdb's copy holds only in-frame clones and misses some; the assay was immunoSEQ multiplex PCR. The data contain some 64,000 clones, more than 70% of them seen just once; the ten biggest clones take up about 16%. The specimen was peripheral blood. Receptors originate from a man aged 55 to 70 with COVID-19, enrolled during active disease.

CDR3 nucleotides: TGTGCCAGCAGTCCCCAGACGGGCGAGCAGTACTTC. It codes for CASSPQTGEQYF. The chain is built from TRBV6-5 and TRBJ2-7; no reliable D call. Trimming cost V 5 bases and J 6 bases, with 11 bases left between them. Per the germline V gene, CDR1 is MNHEY and CDR2 is SVGAGI. The CDR3 is 12 amino acids.

A few counts support this clone. V gene TRBV28 combines with J gene TRBJ1-2; 8 bases fit TRBD1. CDR3 size: 17 residues. Germline trimming cut 1 base from V and 2 bases from J; bases unmatched to any gene: 9. Germline V lookup: CDR1 MDHEN, CDR2 SYDVKM. CDR3 sequence reads: CASSLSRAGGPNYGYTF. CDR3 DNA sequence: TGTGCCAGCAGTTTATCGCGGGCAGGGGGCCCCAACTATGGCTACACCTTC.

The rearrangement links TRBV7-9 to TRBJ2-3; 7 bases line up with TRBD2. The germline V gene has CDR1 SEHNR and CDR2 FQNEAQ (reference sequence). The CDR3 runs to 13 residues. V lost 5 bases and J lost 5; bases outside the gene matches: 4. CDR3 sequence: CASSVGTKDTQYF. CDR3 DNA sequence: TGTGCCAGCAGCGTCGGGACTAAAGATACGCAGTATTTT.

This clone was seen a handful of times. The rearrangement joins TRBV6-1 to TRBJ2-7; D might be TRBD1 (6 bases). Per germline, CDR1 MNHNS and CDR2 SASEGT. V lost 1 base, J lost 2 bases, and 12 bases lay in between. The CDR3 length is 15 residues. CDR3 in DNA: TGTGCCAGCAGTGAAGACAGGGTAACCGCCTACGAGCAGTACTTC. Residues: CASSEDRVTAYEQYF.

V is TRBV9 and J is TRBJ1-3; D unresolved. The CDR3 runs to 12 residues. V lost 4 bases, J lost 3 bases, and 5 bases lay in between. Germline CDR1 is SGDLS and CDR2 is YYNGEE. The CDR3 loop is CASSRDGNTIYF. CDR3 DNA: TGTGCCAGCAGCCGAGATGGAAACACCATATATTTT.

Turning to this clone: Compared with germline, one end of the junction differs, possibly owing to a read error. This chain connects TRBV18 to TRBJ2-1; TRBD2 agrees at 7 bases. CDR3 size: 13 residues. Looked up from germline, CDR1 is KGHSH and CDR2 is LQKENI. For the CDR3, the DNA is TGTGCCAGCTCACCACCGAGCTTCTCGCGGGAGCTCTTC. Amino acid sequence: CASSPPSFSRELF.

This clone has more than one count but fewer than ten. The V and J genes are TRBV7-2 and TRBJ2-2, with 7 bases fitting TRBD2. The CDR3 covers 15 residues. Germline V CDR1 and CDR2: SGHTA, FQGNSA. J was trimmed by 1 base and V by 1 base; bases with no gene match: 0. For the CDR3, the DNA is TGTGCCAGCAGCTTAGGCGGGGGGAACACCGGGGAGCTGTTTTTT. It yields the protein CASSLGGGNTGELFF.

The V call is TRBV9, the J call TRBJ1-6; D unresolved. The CDR3 length is 13 residues. Germline values: CDR1 SGDLS, CDR2 YYNGEE. Trimming stripped 3 bases from V and 5 bases from J, with 6 bases between. This CDR3 is CASSGDNNSPLHF. DNA for the CDR3: TGTGCCAGCAGCGGAGACAATAATTCACCCCTCCACTTT.

This CDR3 reads CASSIDRGGNQPQHF. The DNA for the CDR3 is TGTGCCAGTAGTATAGACAGGGGTGGCAATCAGCCCCAGCATTTT. The J gene is TRBJ1-5, the V gene TRBV19; weak D call: TRBD1 (6 bases). Germline V gene lookup returns CDR1 LNHDA and CDR2 SQIVND (reference sequence). Trimming stripped 0 bases from V and 2 bases from J, with 8 bases between. This CDR3 spans 15 amino acids.

This chain connects TRBV6-1 to TRBJ1-2; no definite D call. The CDR3 length is 14 residues. Germline V gene lookup returns CDR1 MNHNS and CDR2 SASEGT. V lost 1 base and J lost 5, with 11 bases in between. The CDR3 bases are TGTGCCAGCAGTGAAGTTCGAGGGAGTTATGGCTACACCTTC. Its protein is CASSEVRGSYGYTF.

V and J are TRBV7-2 and TRBJ1-2; D is uncertain. This CDR3 has 14 residues. Trimming took off 1 base at V and 7 bases at J, with 13 bases between the two ends. Germline V gene data show CDR1 as SGHTA and CDR2 as FQGNSA. CDR3: CASSLVYGESGYTF. DNA of the CDR3: TGTGCCAGCAGCTTAGTGTACGGGGAAAGTGGCTACACCTTC.

V is TRBV7-3 and J is TRBJ2-2, with 8 positions matching TRBD1. CDR1 and CDR2 from the germline V gene are SGHTA and FQGTGA. The CDR3 has 16 amino acids. Trimming cost V 8 bases and J 5 bases; bases outside gene matches: 13. The CDR3 protein is CASLMRTGRGTGELFF. CDR3 nucleotide sequence: TGTGCCAGCCTGATGAGGACAGGGCGGGGTACCGGGGAGCTGTTTTTT.